This record covers a single T cell receptor beta chain. No cognate antigen has been identified for it. Base qualities were left out, and no much larger clone turns up one base away. The method behind the library was PCR. The instrument given in TCRdb is Illumina HiSeq 2500. Unique molecular identifiers were incorporated into TCR beta cDNA libraries to reduce PCR and sequencing biases. Per 1 to 10 million input T cells, roughly 0.5 million cDNA molecules were obtained, such that each molecule approximated one T cell. The patient libraries were prepared and sequenced using the same protocol as the earlier healthy control dataset. Within a given batch, samples were prepared together, multiplexed and sequenced on the same HiSeq lane. The paper's processing steps were these. Raw barcoded reads were processed with MIGEC, and single-read molecular identifier groups were discarded before consensus assembly and CDR3 extraction. VDJtools was used for post-analysis of the clonotype tables, and diversity was normalized by down-sampling every dataset to the size of the smallest sample. To correct batch-related cross-sample contamination, repertoire overlap clustering matched CDR3 amino acid sequences but not nucleotide sequences. Using fastp trimming at Q25 and MiXCR clonotype assembly, TCRdb reanalyzed the public sequencing data and kept in-frame beta chains. All rows with the same CDR3 protein become a single entry with the most common DNA and genes. These V and J calls rely on TCRdb rather than the paper's analysis. This sample is represented by hundreds of thousands of distinct CDR3 sequences; around 60% of them were singletons. Approximately 10% of the sample goes to the ten largest clones.

To demonstrate the VDJtools post-analysis software, TCR beta repertoires were profiled from the peripheral blood of about 13 young patients with multiple sclerosis. Multiple sclerosis patients were children and adolescents aged about 6 to 15 years. These data originate in a study of post-analysis software for immune sequencing data (dated by TCRdb to between 2014 and 2016). Regarding the study in general: Disease courses on record covered relapsing-remitting, secondary progressive and progressive-relapsing multiple sclerosis, though some patients had no subtype annotation. The patient repertoires were set against 10 or so previously published healthy control repertoires from donors whose ages ranged from roughly 6 to 25 years. A subset of samples was prepared in parallel using single-end sample barcoding, then pooled and co-amplified after Illumina adapter ligation.

Its CDR3 holds 12 amino acids, cysteine through phenylalanine. Left in the record is the CDR3 DNA by itself, 36 bases read in frame from the first base. Unmatched junction bases come to 5, with V trimmed by 4 bases and J by 11 bases. The CDR1 and CDR2 encoded by the germline V gene are SGHTA and FQGNSA. Results and caveats for the whole study, not just this receptor: Compared with controls, multiple sclerosis patients had significantly lower normalized Chao1 diversity, a finding suggesting substantial peripheral T-cell clonal expansion. Strong co-clustering of samples prepared in the same batch was shown by direct clustering with F measure, prompting a batch-effect correction. The multiple sclerosis patient group was slightly younger than the control group. A handful of TRBV segments, including TRBV5-6, TRBV5-1 and TRBV20-1, were significantly more frequent in patients than controls.

This TCR was recovered from a girl under 10 years old with multiple sclerosis. The sequence links TRBV7-2 to TRBJ2-1, with TRBD2 identical over 7 junction bases. The sequenced sample was blood. The sequenced DNA is TGTGCCAGCAGCTCCGGCGGGGGTAAGCAGTTCTTC. It is translated as CASSSGGGKQFF.